Following are 5 T cell receptor beta chains from one sample sequenced in a study of glioma-infiltrating T cells after dendritic cell vaccination. TCRdb's copy holds only in-frame clones and misses some; the assay was immunoSEQ multiplex PCR. The table shows more than 100,000 clones, with roughly 79% occurring only once. Sequenced material: blood, taken before dendritic cell vaccination. These receptors all stem from a human donor with glioblastoma.

This chain uses TRBV5-1 with TRBJ1-4, with 7 bases identical to TRBD1. CDR1 SGHRS and CDR2 YFSETQ come from the germline V gene. The J segment lost 0 bases and the V segment lost 1 base, leaving 6 bases of the junction unmatched. The CDR3 is 17 amino acids. The DNA for the CDR3 is TGCGCCAGCAGCTTGAATGCCAGGGGGTCAACTAATGAAAAACTGTTTTTT. This gives the protein CASSLNARGSTNEKLFF. Full variable domain (rest looked up from reference TRBV5-1 and TRBJ1-4): KAGVTQTPRYLIKTRGQQVTLSCSPISGHRSVSWYQQTPGQGLQFLFEYFSETQRNKGNFPGRFSGRQFSNSRSEMNVSTLELGDSALYLCASSLNARGSTNEKLFFGSGTQLSVL.

The rearrangement uses TRBV5-4 and TRBJ2-7; TRBD2 might be the D (6 bases). The germline CDR1 and CDR2 sequences are SGHNT and YYREEE (reference sequence). The CDR3 totals 15 residues. Deletions cut 2 bases from V and 1 base from J, with 13 bases between. CDR3 coding DNA: TGTGCCAGCAGCTTAGGCGGGGACCTTTCCTACGAGCAGTACTTC. Protein product: CASSLGGDLSYEQYF.

The CDR3 region has the DNA TGTGCCAGCAGCACCGGGACTTATGGCTACACCTTC. Its protein product is CASSTGTYGYTF. The chain recombines TRBV9 with TRBJ1-2, with D possibly matching TRBD1 (5 bases). The V end lost 4 bases, the J end lost 5 bases, and 9 bases lay between the germline ends. The CDR3 spans 12 residues. The germline V gene encodes CDR1 SGDLS and CDR2 YYNGEE.

This sequence joins TRBV4-1 and TRBJ1-2; no clear D gene. Between the trimmed V and J ends, which lost 4 bases and 3 bases, there was a span of 12 bases. Germline V gene lookup returns CDR1 MGHRA and CDR2 YSYEKL. The CDR3 has 14 residues. CDR3 nucleotides: TGCGCCAGCAGCCGTCTCCAGGTTGACTATGGCTACACCTTC. It specifies CASSRLQVDYGYTF.

The V gene is TRBV11-3, the J gene TRBJ2-5; TRBD2 matches at 12 bases. CDR3 length: 14 amino acids. Germline V CDR1 and CDR2: SGHNT, YENEEA. The junction had 4 bases not matched to a gene; V was cut back by 7 bases and J by 4 bases. CDR3 nucleotide sequence: TGTGCCAGCAAACTAGCGGGGGGCGGAGAGACCCAGTACTTC. Its protein is CASKLAGGGETQYF.